A single sample is the source of the 20 T cell receptor beta chains below, sequenced in a study of sequential checkpoint blockade in melanoma. Produced via immunoSEQ multiplex PCR; TCRdb's table is partial and in-frame only. The sample comprises roughly 2,200 clones, over 20% of which are singletons, and about a fifth rests with the top ten. As to treatment: randomized to nivolumab then ipilimumab (arm A) or the reverse (arm B). Sequencing was performed on tumor tissue (inferred from file names), taken from a patient given nivolumab and ipilimumab in sequence. These receptors all stem from a human donor with melanoma.

The gene calls are TRBV30 and TRBJ1-2, with TRBD1 identical over 9 bases. The germline V gene encodes CDR1 GTSNPN and CDR2 SVGIG (reference sequence). CDR3 length equals 13 residues. V was clipped by 0 bases and J by 8 bases; unmatched bases: 4. The CDR3 DNA reads as TGTGCCTGGAGTGTACAGGGGGCCGGGGGCTACACCTTC. It yields the protein CAWSVQGAGGYTF.

This chain links TRBV25-1 with TRBJ1-4; weak D call: TRBD1 (5 bases). Trimming stripped 1 base from V and 10 bases from J, with 16 bases between. The length of the CDR3 is 15 residues. From germline, CDR1 is MGHDK and CDR2 SYGVNS. The CDR3 loop reads CASSELGGIVGKLFF. The DNA for the CDR3 is TGTGCCAGCAGTGAATTGGGGGGGATTGTAGGAAAACTGTTTTTT. Using reference TRBV25-1 and TRBJ1-4 for the parts outside the CDR3, the full variable domain is EADIYQTPRYLVIGTGKKITLECSQTMGHDKMYWYQQDPGMELHLIHYSYGVNSTEKGDLSSESTVSRIRTEHFPLTLESARPSHTSQYLCASSELGGIVGKLFFGSGTQLSVL.

The V and J genes are TRBV11-3 and TRBJ2-1, with D uncertain. The CDR3 loop spans 14 amino acids. In germline, CDR1 is SGHNT, CDR2 YENEEA. Trimming left V 5 bases short and J 0 bases short, with 8 bases between. CDR3 DNA: TGTGCCAGCAGCGGTGGTAGCTCCTACAATGAGCAGTTCTTC. Protein: CASSGGSSYNEQFF. Complete variable domain (other parts from reference TRBV11-3 and TRBJ2-1): EAGVVQSPRYKIIEKKQPVAFWCNPISGHNTLYWYLQNLGQGPELLIRYENEEAVDDSQLPKDRFSAERLKGVDSTLKIQPAELGDSAVYLCASSGGSSYNEQFFGPGTRLTVL.

This clone was seen only a few times. This sequence joins TRBV4-1 and TRBJ2-7; TRBD2 agrees at 7 bases. CDR1 is MGHRA, CDR2 YSYEKL, per germline. With V trimmed by 7 bases and J by 1 base, 4 bases remained unmatched. The CDR3 totals 13 residues. Here the CDR3 reads CASKGTTSYEQYF. The CDR3 bases are TGCGCCAGCAAGGGGACTACGTCCTACGAGCAGTACTTC.

The table lists this clone with many counts. The chain combines TRBV11-3 with TRBJ2-1; 9 nucleotides line up with TRBD2. Trimming took 5 bases from V and 0 from J; bases not matched to a gene: 8. This CDR3 is built from 17 residues. Looked up from germline, CDR1 is SGHNT and CDR2 is YENEEA. This CDR3 reads CASSLLAGESSYNEQFF. The CDR3 DNA is TGTGCCAGCAGCCTATTAGCGGGGGAAAGCTCCTACAATGAGCAGTTCTTC.

This rearrangement joins TRBV30 to TRBJ1-3; D gene unclear. Per germline, CDR1 GTSNPN and CDR2 SVGIG (reference sequence). V was trimmed by 4 bases and J by 4 bases, leaving 17 bases between them. This CDR3 is 15 amino acids long. The CDR3 bases are TGTGCCTGGACCCGCGCGGCGTCGGGAGGAAACACCATATATTTT. The encoded protein is CAWTRAASGGNTIYF.

By its share, this clone is medium-sized. The rearrangement joins TRBV11-3 to TRBJ1-2; TRBD1 matches at 7 bases. The CDR3 loop spans 14 amino acids. Germline CDR1 reads SGHNT; CDR2 reads YENEEA. V shed 5 bases and J 8 bases; nucleotides not matched to a gene: 11. The chain's CDR3 is CASSPDRETWGYTF. The DNA of the CDR3 is TGTGCCAGCAGCCCTGACAGGGAAACTTGGGGCTACACCTTC.

The chain employs TRBV12-5 and TRBJ1-5; D may be TRBD1 (5 bases). The CDR3 sequence is 13 residues long. Deletions cut 5 bases from V and 4 bases from J, with 9 bases between. Germline CDR1 reads LGHNT; CDR2 reads FRNRAP. DNA for the CDR3: TGTGCTAGTGGTCGGGACGGAAATCAGCCCCAGCATTTT. Amino acids: CASGRDGNQPQHF.

Regarding this clone: The same CDR3 can be traced to other DNA sequences in this sample. The CDR3 here is CASSLGGSYEQYF. Written as DNA, the CDR3 is TGTGCCAGCAGTTTAGGGGGATCCTACGAGCAGTACTTC. The rearrangement joins TRBV28 to TRBJ2-7; TRBD1 or TRBD2 may be the D gene (5 bases each). The germline V gene encodes CDR1 MDHEN and CDR2 SYDVKM. V was trimmed by 2 bases and J by 1 base, leaving 6 bases between them. This CDR3 region has 13 residues.

The chain employs TRBV6-8 and TRBJ1-4; a weak D match, TRBD1 (5 bases). Germline V gene data show CDR1 as MNHGY and CDR2 as SAAAGT. V gave up 2 bases and J gave up 5 bases, with 9 bases separating them. The CDR3 length is 14 residues. Here the CDR3 reads CASSYRGGNEKLFF. Here the CDR3 DNA reads TGTGCCAGCAGTTACAGGGGAGGAAATGAAAAACTGTTTTTT.

This clone has more than one count but fewer than ten. The chain employs TRBV6-4 and TRBJ2-7, with D hard to call. Trimming removed 5 bases from V and 7 bases from J, with 9 bases in between. Germline V gene sequence: CDR1 MRHNA, CDR2 SNTAGT. The CDR3 is 11 residues long. The CDR3 DNA is TGTGCCAGCAGTTACGTGGGGGAGCAGTACTTC. It translates to CASSYVGEQYF.

This clone came up a few times. The rearrangement joins TRBV9 to TRBJ2-1; 10 bases match TRBD2. Germline values: CDR1 SGDLS, CDR2 YYNGEE. With V trimmed by 2 bases and J by 6 bases, 5 bases remained unmatched. This CDR3 is built from 15 residues. The CDR3, as DNA: TGTGCCAGCAGCGTGCTACTAGCGGGGCTCAATGAGCAGTTCTTC. This gives the protein CASSVLLAGLNEQFF.

The V call is TRBV30, the J call TRBJ2-3; D gene unclear. The CDR3 extends over 12 amino acids. The V end lost 0 bases, the J end lost 6 bases, and 7 bases lay between the germline ends. The germline CDR1 and CDR2 sequences are GTSNPN and SVGIG (reference sequence). CDR3 nucleotides: TGTGCCTGGAGTGTTGCCCGCGATACGCAGTATTTT. It translates to CAWSVARDTQYF.

Judged by abundance, this clone is medium-sized. The chain is built from TRBV11-3 and TRBJ2-7, with D perhaps matching TRBD2 (6 bases). The CDR3 runs 16 residues. Germline values: CDR1 SGHNT, CDR2 YENEEA. Trimming stripped 5 bases from V and 0 bases from J, with 17 bases between. The CDR3 spells CASSQGGYTSSYEQYF. In DNA, the CDR3 is TGTGCCAGCAGCCAAGGAGGGTACACAAGCTCCTACGAGCAGTACTTC.

This sequence joins TRBV30 and TRBJ2-2; D call uncertain. The CDR3 has 12 amino acids. Trimming took 0 bases from V and 7 from J, leaving 6 bases between them. Per the germline V gene, CDR1 is GTSNPN and CDR2 is SVGIG (reference sequence). CDR3 in DNA: TGTGCCTGGAGTGTAAAGGTCGGGGAGCTGTTTTTT. Protein: CAWSVKVGELFF. Full variable domain (rest looked up from reference TRBV30 and TRBJ2-2): SQTIHQWPATLVQPVGSPLSLECTVEGTSNPNLYWYRQAAGRGLQLLFYSVGIGQISSEVPQNLSASRPQDRQFILSSKKLLLSDSGFYLCAWSVKVGELFFGEGSRLTVL.

The chain has TRBV7-7 and TRBJ1-5; D is ambiguous. The CDR3 extends over 17 amino acids. The germline V gene encodes CDR1 SSHAT and CDR2 FNYEAQ (reference sequence). The germline V and J ends were trimmed by 1 base and 0 bases, with 13 bases remaining between them. The CDR3 sequence is CASSLVPIYNSNQPQHF. The CDR3 bases are TGTGCCAGCAGCTTAGTCCCGATCTACAATAGCAATCAGCCCCAGCATTTT. Together with reference TRBV7-7 and TRBJ1-5, the CDR3 gives the full variable domain: GAGVSQSPRYKVTKRGQDVTLRCDPISSHATLYWYQQALGQGPEFLTYFNYEAQPDKSGLPSDRFSAERPEGSISTLTIQRTEQRDSAMYRCASSLVPIYNSNQPQHFGDGTRLSIL.

This chain uses TRBV6-8 with TRBJ1-6, with D tentatively TRBD1 (5 bases). From germline, CDR1 is MNHGY and CDR2 SAAAGT. The V end lost 5 bases, the J end lost 6 bases, and 11 bases lay between the germline ends. The CDR3 length is 14 residues. CDR3 coding DNA: TGTGCCAGCAGTGTAACAGGTTTTAATTCACCCCTCCACTTT. Its translation: CASSVTGFNSPLHF.

The V call is TRBV19, the J call TRBJ2-7, with 11 bases fitting TRBD1. Germline V gene lookup returns CDR1 LNHDA and CDR2 SQIVND (reference sequence). This CDR3 contains 15 residues. The V segment lost 3 bases and the J segment 3 bases; nucleotides outside the gene matches: 4. CDR3: CASSIAGTGGYEQYF. CDR3 in DNA: TGTGCCAGTAGTATTGCCGGGACAGGGGGCTACGAGCAGTACTTC.

The chain links TRBV29-1 to TRBJ2-2, with 7 bases lining up with TRBD1. V was clipped by 7 bases and J by 3 bases; unmatched bases: 8. Germline CDR1 is SQVTM and CDR2 is ANQGSEA. The CDR3 runs 14 residues. This chain's CDR3 is CSAGVGTDTGELFF. In DNA, the CDR3 is TGCAGCGCTGGAGTAGGGACAGACACCGGGGAGCTGTTTTTT.

In its sample, this clone is medium-sized. The chain links TRBV9 to TRBJ2-3; 7 bases align to TRBD1. This CDR3 contains 16 residues. Unmatched junction bases numbered 8, after V lost 4 bases and J lost 0 bases. Germline assignment: CDR1 SGDLS and CDR2 YYNGEE. The CDR3 DNA follows: TGTGCCAGCAGCCTCCGGGACAGCCTCAGCACAGATACGCAGTATTTT. Encoded protein: CASSLRDSLSTDTQYF.